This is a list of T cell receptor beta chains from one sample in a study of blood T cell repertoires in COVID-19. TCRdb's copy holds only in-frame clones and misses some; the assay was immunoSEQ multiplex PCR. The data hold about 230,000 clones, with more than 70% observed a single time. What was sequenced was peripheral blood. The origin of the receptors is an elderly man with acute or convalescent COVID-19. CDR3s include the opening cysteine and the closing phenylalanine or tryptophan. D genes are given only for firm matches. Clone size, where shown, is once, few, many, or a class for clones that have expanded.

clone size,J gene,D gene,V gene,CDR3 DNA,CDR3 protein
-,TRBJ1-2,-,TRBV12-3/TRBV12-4,TGTGCCAGCAGTTTGAACAGCCCCTATGGCTACACCTTC,CASSLNSPYGYTF
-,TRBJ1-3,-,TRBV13,TGTGCCAGCAGCGCTAACCGGGACATTGGAAACACCATATATTTT,CASSANRDIGNTIYF
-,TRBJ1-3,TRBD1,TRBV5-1,TGCGCCAGCAGCTTGTCGCTAGGTGGACAGGGCAATTTAAACACCATATATTTT,CASSLSLGGQGNLNTIYF
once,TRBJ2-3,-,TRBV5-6,TGTGCCAGCAGCTTGACGGGGATCGACTCAGATACGCAGTATTTT,CASSLTGIDSDTQYF
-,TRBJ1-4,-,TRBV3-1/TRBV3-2,TGTGCCAGCAGCCAAGATCTAGGAGGAGGGGAAAAACTGTTTTTT,CASSQDLGGGEKLFF
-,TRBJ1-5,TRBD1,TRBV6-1,TGTGCCAGCAGTGTTGATACTGGGACAGCTTATTATCAGCCCCAGCATTTT,CASSVDTGTAYYQPQHF
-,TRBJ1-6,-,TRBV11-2,TGTGCCAGCAGGCCAGGGGCCAATTCACCCCTCCACTTT,CASRPGANSPLHF
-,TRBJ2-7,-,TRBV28,TGTGCCAGCAGTTTATTTGGACCTGGACGGGGGAGCAGGTACGAGCAGTACTTC,CASSLFGPGRGSRYEQYF
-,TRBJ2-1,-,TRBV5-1,TGCGCCAGCAGCTTGATCCCTAGTCCGGTCGGGGGTGAGCAGTTCTTC,CASSLIPSPVGGEQFF
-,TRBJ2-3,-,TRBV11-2,TGTGCCAGCAGCTATACAGGTTCAGATACGCAGTATTTT,CASSYTGSDTQYF
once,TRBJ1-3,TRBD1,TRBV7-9,TGTGCCAGCACCTCCGGGACAGGGGTTTCTCTGGGTGGAAACACCATATATTTT,CASTSGTGVSLGGNTIYF
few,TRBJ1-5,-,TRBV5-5,TGTGCCAGCAGCTTGGAGTGGTACAGGAGCAATCAGCCCCAGCATTTT,CASSLEWYRSNQPQHF
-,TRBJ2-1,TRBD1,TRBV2,TGTGCCAGCAGACTTGGCCCAGGGGGCGTTATCGATGAGCAGTTCTTC,CASRLGPGGVIDEQFF
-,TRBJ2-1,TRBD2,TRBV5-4,TGTGCCAGCAGCTCGGGACTAGCGGGGGGGGAAGATGAGCAGTTCTTC,CASSSGLAGGEDEQFF
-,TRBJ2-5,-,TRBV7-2,TGTGCCAGCAGCTTAAGGGGGTTGTTCGGGGAGACCCAGTACTTC,CASSLRGLFGETQYF
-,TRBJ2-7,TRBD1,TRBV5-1,TGCGCCAGCAGCTTCGGACAGGGGCCCTACGAGCAGTACTTC,CASSFGQGPYEQYF
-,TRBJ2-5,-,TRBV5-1,TGCGCCAGCAGCTTGGAGACAGCCCAAGAGACCCAGTACTTC,CASSLETAQETQYF
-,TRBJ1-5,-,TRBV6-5,TGTGCCAGCTCCGCGGACAGTTATCAGCCCCAGCATTTT,CASSADSYQPQHF
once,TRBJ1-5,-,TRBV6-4,TGTGCCAGCAGTGATTTTCACAATCAGCCCCAGCATTTT,CASSDFHNQPQHF
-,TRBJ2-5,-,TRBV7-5,TGTGTCAGAAGCTTCCCAGGGGTCGAGACCCAGTACTTC,CVRSFPGVETQYF
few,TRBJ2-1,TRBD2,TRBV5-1,TGCGCCAGCAGCTTGGTAGGCACTAGCGGGAGAGGTGAGCAGTTCTTC,CASSLVGTSGRGEQFF
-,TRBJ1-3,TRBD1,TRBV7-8,TGTGCCAGCAGCTTTAGGGCCAGTGGACAGGGCTCTGGAAACACCATATATTTT,CASSFRASGQGSGNTIYF